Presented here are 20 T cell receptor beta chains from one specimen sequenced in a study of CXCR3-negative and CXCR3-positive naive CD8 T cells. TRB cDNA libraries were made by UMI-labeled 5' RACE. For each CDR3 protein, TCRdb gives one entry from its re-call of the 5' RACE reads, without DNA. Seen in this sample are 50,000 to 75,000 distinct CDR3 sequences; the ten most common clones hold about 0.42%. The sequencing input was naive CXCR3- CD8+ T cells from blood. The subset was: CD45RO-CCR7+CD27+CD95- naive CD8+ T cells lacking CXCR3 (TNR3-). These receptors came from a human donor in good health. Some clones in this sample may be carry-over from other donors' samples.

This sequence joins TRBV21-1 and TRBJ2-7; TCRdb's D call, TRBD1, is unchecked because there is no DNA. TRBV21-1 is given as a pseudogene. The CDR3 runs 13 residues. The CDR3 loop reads CASIPGSSYEQYF.

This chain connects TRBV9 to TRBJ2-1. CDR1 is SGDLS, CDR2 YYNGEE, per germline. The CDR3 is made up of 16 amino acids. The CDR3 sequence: CASSVVWDTNYNEQFF.

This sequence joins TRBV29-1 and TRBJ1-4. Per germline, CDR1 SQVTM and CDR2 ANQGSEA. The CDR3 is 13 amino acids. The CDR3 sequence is CSASEATNEKLFF.

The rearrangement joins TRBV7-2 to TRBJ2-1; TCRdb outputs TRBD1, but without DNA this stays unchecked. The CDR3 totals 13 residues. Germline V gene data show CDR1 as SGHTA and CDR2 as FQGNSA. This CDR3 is CASRGASYNEQFF.

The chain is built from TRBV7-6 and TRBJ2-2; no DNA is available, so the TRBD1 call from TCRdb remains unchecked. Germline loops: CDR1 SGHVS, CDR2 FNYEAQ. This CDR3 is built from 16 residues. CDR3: CASSLDGGGNTGELFF.

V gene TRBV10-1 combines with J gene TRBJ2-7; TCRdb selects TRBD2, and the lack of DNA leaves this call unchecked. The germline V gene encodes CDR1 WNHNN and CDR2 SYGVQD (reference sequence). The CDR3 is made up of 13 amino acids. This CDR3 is CASAGLAEGEQYF.

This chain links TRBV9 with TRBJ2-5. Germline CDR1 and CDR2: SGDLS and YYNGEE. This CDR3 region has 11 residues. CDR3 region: CASSVAETQYF. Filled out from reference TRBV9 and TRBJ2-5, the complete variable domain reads DSGVTQTPKHLITATGQRVTLRCSPRSGDLSVYWYQQSLDQGLQFLIQYYNGEERAKGNILERFSAQQFPDLHSELNLSSLELGDSALYFCASSVAETQYFGPGTRLLVL.

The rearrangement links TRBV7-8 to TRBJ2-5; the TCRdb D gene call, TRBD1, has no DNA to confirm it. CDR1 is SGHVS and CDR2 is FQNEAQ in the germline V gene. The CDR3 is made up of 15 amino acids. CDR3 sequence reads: CASSQVGGTGETQYF.

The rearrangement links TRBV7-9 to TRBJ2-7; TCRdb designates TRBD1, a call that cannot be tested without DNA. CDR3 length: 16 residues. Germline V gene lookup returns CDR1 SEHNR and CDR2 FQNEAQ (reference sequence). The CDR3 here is CASSLWTGSNRDEQYF.

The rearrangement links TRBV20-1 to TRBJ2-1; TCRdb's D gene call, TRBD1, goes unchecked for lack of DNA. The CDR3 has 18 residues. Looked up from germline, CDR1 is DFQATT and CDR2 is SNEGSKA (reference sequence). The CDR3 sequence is CSARDDQKRGEGTYEQFF.

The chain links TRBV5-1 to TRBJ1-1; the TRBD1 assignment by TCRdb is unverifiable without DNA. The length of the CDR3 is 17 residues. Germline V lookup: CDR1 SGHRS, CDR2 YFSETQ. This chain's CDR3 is CASSLDNTTGTNTEAFF.

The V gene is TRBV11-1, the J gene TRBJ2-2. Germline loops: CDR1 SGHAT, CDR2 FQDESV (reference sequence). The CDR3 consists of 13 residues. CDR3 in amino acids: CAGSLAHTGELFF.

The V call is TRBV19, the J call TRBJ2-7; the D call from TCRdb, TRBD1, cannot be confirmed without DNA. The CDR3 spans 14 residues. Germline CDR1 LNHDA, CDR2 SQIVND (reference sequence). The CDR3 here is CASRAGTGAYEQYF.

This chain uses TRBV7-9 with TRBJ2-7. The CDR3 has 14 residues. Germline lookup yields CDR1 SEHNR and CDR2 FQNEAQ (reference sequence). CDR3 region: CASSLYGGAYEQYF. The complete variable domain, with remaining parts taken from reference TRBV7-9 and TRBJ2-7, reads DTGVSQNPRHKITKRGQNVTFRCDPISEHNRLYWYRQTLGQGPEFLTYFQNEAQLEKSRLLSDRFSAERPKGSFSTLEIQRTEQGDSAMYLCASSLYGGAYEQYFGPGTRLTVT.

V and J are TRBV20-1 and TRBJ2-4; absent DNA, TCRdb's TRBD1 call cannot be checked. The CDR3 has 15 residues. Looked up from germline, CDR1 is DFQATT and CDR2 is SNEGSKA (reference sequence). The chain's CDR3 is CSAHSKGEAKNIQYF.

The CDR3 protein is CASNVFRSAYNEQFF. This chain links TRBV6-5 with TRBJ2-1. CDR3 length equals 15 residues. Germline CDR1 and CDR2: MNHEY and SVGAGI.

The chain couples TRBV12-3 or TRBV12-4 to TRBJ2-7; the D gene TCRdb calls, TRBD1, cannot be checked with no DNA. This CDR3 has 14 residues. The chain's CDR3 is CASSAGTGAYEQYF.

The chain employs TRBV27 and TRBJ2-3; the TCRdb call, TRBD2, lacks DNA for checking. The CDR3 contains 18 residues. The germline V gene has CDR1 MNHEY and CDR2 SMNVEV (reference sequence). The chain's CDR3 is CASSYRLAGGPGTDTQYF.

The CDR3 here is CASSSRTGAEAFF. This chain links TRBV6-5 with TRBJ1-1; lacking DNA, the TRBD1 call made by TCRdb goes unchecked. The CDR3 has 13 residues. Germline CDR1 is MNHEY and CDR2 is SVGAGI.

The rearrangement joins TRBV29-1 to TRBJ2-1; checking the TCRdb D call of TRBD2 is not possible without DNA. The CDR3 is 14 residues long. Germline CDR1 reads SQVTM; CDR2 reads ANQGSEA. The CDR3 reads CSGNLAGGPGEQFF.